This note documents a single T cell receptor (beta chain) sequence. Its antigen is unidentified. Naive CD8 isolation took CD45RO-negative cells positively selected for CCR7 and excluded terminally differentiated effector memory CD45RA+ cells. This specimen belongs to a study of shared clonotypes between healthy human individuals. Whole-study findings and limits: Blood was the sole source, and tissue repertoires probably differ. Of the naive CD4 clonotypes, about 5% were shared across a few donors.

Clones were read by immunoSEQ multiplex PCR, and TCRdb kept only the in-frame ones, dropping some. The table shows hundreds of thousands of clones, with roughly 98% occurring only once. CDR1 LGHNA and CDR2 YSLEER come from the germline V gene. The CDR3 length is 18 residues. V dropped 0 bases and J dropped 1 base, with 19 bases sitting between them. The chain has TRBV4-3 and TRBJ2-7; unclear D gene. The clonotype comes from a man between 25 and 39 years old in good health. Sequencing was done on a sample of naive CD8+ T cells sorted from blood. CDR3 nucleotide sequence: TGCGCCAGCAGCCAAGAGGCAGTGTTTGGAACCGCGTCCTACGAGCAGTACTTC. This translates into CASSQEAVFGTASYEQYF.